These 25 T cell receptor beta chains share one sample of origin, sequenced in a study of beta chain features in type 1 diabetes (dated by TCRdb to the late 2010s). Receptors were amplified or captured by the immunoSEQ multiplex PCR assay. The High Capacity cDNA Reverse Transcription Kit was used to reverse transcribe all of the isolated RNA, meaning that expressed TCRB transcripts were what got sequenced. As stored in TCRdb, this immuneACCESS dataset retains in-frame rearrangements with V and J assigned. A fraction of the clones does not appear; measured against another copy, unresolved V genes explain less than half of the discrepancy, and the remainder lacks a known reason. This sample is represented by 140,000 to 150,000 clones; roughly 48% of them were singletons. Roughly 0.4% of the sample lies in the top ten. The sample taken for sequencing was Tregs from blood. The sample's cell subset or site label, decoded: regulatory CD4+ T cells. The receptors were gathered from a man aged 18 to 29 in good health.

The chain carries TRBV29-1 and TRBJ2-3; D may be TRBD2 (6 bases). The ends were cut back, 5 bases at V and 2 bases at J, with 11 bases in the middle. The CDR3 length is 13 residues. The germline V gene encodes CDR1 SQVTM and CDR2 ANQGSEA. CDR3 region: CSVTGLLTDTQYF. The CDR3 coding sequence is TGCAGCGTTACCGGACTACTCACAGATACGCAGTATTTT.

The chain is built from TRBV19 and TRBJ2-2; TRBD2 agrees at 10 bases. The V gene's germline CDR1 is LNHDA and CDR2 SQIVND (reference sequence). CDR3 length: 16 amino acids. Trimming cost V 7 bases and J 3 bases; bases outside gene matches: 8. CDR3 region: CASNRGLAEHTGELFF. CDR3 sequence (DNA): TGTGCCAGTAATCGCGGACTAGCGGAACACACCGGGGAGCTGTTTTTT.

CDR3 protein: CASSPQRRGSETQYF. The CDR3 region has the DNA TGTGCCAGCAGCCCCCAACGGCGGGGGAGCGAGACCCAGTACTTC. The chain joins TRBV7-2 to TRBJ2-5; 7 bases agree with TRBD2. The J segment lost 5 bases and the V segment lost 5 bases, leaving 11 bases of the junction unmatched. Germline loops: CDR1 SGHTA, CDR2 FQGNSA. This CDR3 region has 15 residues. Together with reference TRBV7-2 and TRBJ2-5, the CDR3 gives the full variable domain: GAGVSQSPSNKVTEKGKDVELRCDPISGHTALYWYRQSLGQGLEFLIYFQGNSAPDKSGLPSDRFSAERTGGSVSTLTIQRTQQEDSAVYLCASSPQRRGSETQYFGPGTRLLVL.

J is TRBJ1-3 and V is TRBV6-5, with D hard to call. CDR1 and CDR2 (germline): MNHEY, SVGAGI. V lost 0 bases to trimming and J lost 0 bases, with 6 bases between them. There are 15 residues in the CDR3. The CDR3 DNA follows: TGTGCCAGCAGTTACTCTCCAGGCTCTGGAAACACCATATATTTT. Translating gives CASSYSPGSGNTIYF.

The chain links TRBV5-4 to TRBJ1-2; TRBD1 agrees at 8 bases. Germline CDR1 SGHNT, CDR2 YYREEE (reference sequence). V shed 3 bases and J 4 bases; nucleotides not matched to a gene: 5. The CDR3 consists of 14 residues. This chain's CDR3 is CASSSGQGAYGYTF. In DNA, the CDR3 is TGTGCCAGCAGCTCTGGACAGGGTGCCTATGGCTACACCTTC.

The table lists this clone with a few counts. This sequence joins TRBV7-9 and TRBJ1-1; perhaps TRBD1 as D (5 bases). Germline lookup yields CDR1 SEHNR and CDR2 FQNEAQ (reference sequence). V was shortened by 3 bases and J by 0 bases, with 8 bases between the two germline ends. The CDR3 is made up of 14 amino acids. The CDR3 nucleotides are TGTGCCAGCAGCTTTAGACAGTTGAACACTGAAGCTTTCTTT. It codes for CASSFRQLNTEAFF.

This sequence joins TRBV19 and TRBJ1-5; weak D call: TRBD1 (5 bases). V lost 4 bases, J lost 9 bases, and 16 bases lay in between. The CDR3 covers 14 residues. Germline CDR1 is LNHDA and CDR2 is SQIVND (reference sequence). This CDR3 is CASSRSGERAPQHF. The CDR3 nucleotides read TGTGCCAGTAGTAGATCGGGGGAACGAGCGCCCCAGCATTTT.

The CDR3 protein is CASSQEASGRVSSYNEQFF. CDR3 bases: TGCGCCAGCAGCCAAGAGGCTAGCGGGAGAGTATCATCTTACAATGAGCAGTTCTTC. The chain is built from TRBV4-3 and TRBJ2-1, with 10 bases that match TRBD2. Trimming took 0 bases from V and 4 from J; bases not matched to a gene: 12. CDR1 is LGHNA, CDR2 YSLEER, per germline. The CDR3 length is 19 residues.

This clone was found a few times. The junction and the germline gene differ at one end; a read error may be behind it. The rearrangement uses TRBV29-1 and TRBJ1-1, with a weak D call TRBD1 (6 bases). Per germline, CDR1 SQVTM and CDR2 ANQGSEA. The CDR3 is 13 residues long. CDR3 in amino acids: CSVEVTGNTEAFF. CDR3 in DNA: TGCAGCGTGGAAGTGACAGGGAACACTGAAGCTTTCTTT.

About this clone: One end of the junction does not line up with germline, which may come from a read error. Here the CDR3 reads CAITSPGSFEQYF. CDR3 DNA sequence: TGTGCCATCACCAGCCCAGGGTCCTTCGAGCAGTACTTC. The chain employs TRBV10-3 and TRBJ2-7, with a weak D call TRBD1 (5 bases). CDR3 size: 13 residues. CDR1 is ENHRY and CDR2 is SYGVKD in the germline V gene.

This chain uses TRBV7-9 with TRBJ1-6; D is ambiguous. The CDR3 extends over 14 amino acids. The germline V and J ends were trimmed by 3 bases and 5 bases, with 8 bases remaining between them. The germline gives CDR1 SEHNR, CDR2 FQNEAQ (reference sequence). The CDR3 protein is CASSLGRNNSPLHF. The CDR3 DNA sequence: TGTGCCAGCAGCTTGGGCAGGAATAATTCACCCCTCCACTTT.

This chain uses TRBV9 with TRBJ2-5; 8 bases agree with TRBD2. Looked up from germline, CDR1 is SGDLS and CDR2 is YYNGEE. V gave up 1 base and J gave up 0 bases; unmatched junction bases: 2. This CDR3 contains 15 residues. The DNA of the CDR3 is TGTGCCAGCAGCGTACGAGCGGGGGACCAAGAGACCCAGTACTTC. Translating gives CASSVRAGDQETQYF.

This clone was seen once. CDR3 DNA sequence: TGTGCCAGCAGCGCCGGGACAGGAGCCACTTACGAGCAGTACTTC. As protein: CASSAGTGATYEQYF. The rearrangement uses TRBV9 and TRBJ2-7; 8 bases map to TRBD1. The CDR3 is 15 amino acids. With V trimmed by 3 bases and J by 4 bases, 9 bases remained unmatched. Germline V gene lookup returns CDR1 SGDLS and CDR2 YYNGEE.

This clone turned up a few times. V usage is TRBV5-1 and J usage is TRBJ2-2; 11 bases are a match to TRBD1. Germline V gives CDR1 SGHRS, CDR2 YFSETQ. CDR3 length equals 15 residues. With V trimmed by 4 bases and J by 5 bases, 4 bases remained unmatched. This CDR3 is CASSQDRGLTGELFF. CDR3 sequence (DNA): TGCGCCAGCAGCCAGGACAGGGGGCTGACCGGGGAGCTGTTTTTT.

The chain uses TRBV9 and TRBJ1-2, with unresolved D. Germline values: CDR1 SGDLS, CDR2 YYNGEE. V was shortened by 2 bases and J by 8 bases, with 25 bases between the two germline ends. The CDR3 has 17 amino acids. CDR3 amino acids: CASSVSAAITYPGGYTF. The CDR3 DNA reads TGTGCCAGCAGCGTCTCAGCGGCCATAACTTACCCTGGCGGCTACACCTTC.

Worth noting for this clone: This sample includes further DNA sequences coding for the same CDR3. V and J are TRBV7-9 and TRBJ1-6; D is perhaps TRBD1 (6 bases). V dropped 5 bases and J dropped 10 bases, with 15 bases sitting between them. This CDR3 is built from 14 residues. Germline lookup yields CDR1 SEHNR and CDR2 FQNEAQ (reference sequence). The CDR3 coding sequence is TGTGCCAGCAGCCCGGACAGCAGTAGGTCACCCCTCCACTTT. This codes for CASSPDSSRSPLHF.

The V gene is TRBV5-1, the J gene TRBJ2-7; the match to TRBD2 covers 7 bases. In germline, CDR1 is SGHRS, CDR2 YFSETQ. The CDR3 has 15 residues. Trimming at V came to 2 bases and at J to 6 bases, leaving 11 bases not matched to a gene. The CDR3 DNA reads as TGCGCCAGCAGCTTATCCGGGACTATACCCACCGAGCAGTACTTC. This translates into CASSLSGTIPTEQYF.

The gene calls are TRBV7-3 and TRBJ2-1; no reliable D call. The CDR3 has 15 residues. Germline V gene data show CDR1 as SGHTA and CDR2 as FQGTGA. V was shortened by 0 bases and J by 2 bases, with 8 bases between the two germline ends. The CDR3 spells CASSLTGSPYNEQFF. CDR3 nucleotide sequence: TGTGCCAGCAGCTTAACCGGGTCCCCCTACAATGAGCAGTTCTTC.

This clone has a single count. The CDR3 spells CASSVRGTGLNQPQHF. CDR3 nucleotide sequence: TGTGCCAGTAGTGTTAGGGGGACAGGTCTTAATCAGCCCCAGCATTTT. V gene TRBV19 combines with J gene TRBJ1-5, with 8 bases identical to TRBD1. V was pared by 5 bases and J by 4 bases, with 10 bases of the junction left unmatched. CDR1 LNHDA and CDR2 SQIVND come from the germline V gene (reference sequence). This CDR3 has 16 amino acids.

The table lists this clone with a few counts. The chain has TRBV7-2 and TRBJ2-7; 7 nucleotides line up with TRBD1. Germline V gene data show CDR1 as SGHTA and CDR2 as FQGNSA. CDR3 length: 12 amino acids. V trimming: 5 bases; J trimming: 6 bases; junction bases outside the gene matches: 4. CDR3 bases: TGTGCCAGCAGCCCTCAGGGGGTCGAGCAGTACTTC. The encoded protein is CASSPQGVEQYF.

This clone was seen more than once but under ten times. V and J are TRBV7-2 and TRBJ2-3, with 7 bases fitting TRBD1. Trimming removed 5 bases from V and 0 bases from J; junction bases left unmatched: 8. Germline CDR1 reads SGHTA; CDR2 reads FQGNSA. This CDR3 spans 16 amino acids. The CDR3 is CASSGQASPSTDTQYF. The CDR3 region has the DNA TGTGCCAGCAGCGGACAGGCCTCCCCTAGCACAGATACGCAGTATTTT.

The gene calls are TRBV4-2 and TRBJ1-2, with D possibly matching TRBD1 (6 bases). The length of the CDR3 is 16 residues. Trimming took 4 bases from V and 8 from J, leaving 23 bases between them. The germline CDR1 and CDR2 sequences are LGHNA and YNFKEQ. The CDR3 sequence: CASSPTRSTAGDGYTF. The CDR3 DNA follows: TGTGCCAGCAGCCCGACTCGCAGTACGGCAGGGGACGGCTACACCTTC.

This sequence joins TRBV28 and TRBJ2-5; a possible D gene is TRBD2 (7 bases). The CDR3 sequence is 16 residues long. V lost 3 bases and J lost 4, with 18 bases in between. The germline gives CDR1 MDHEN, CDR2 SYDVKM. CDR3 bases: TGTGCCAGCAGTTTGGTTCGGGGGGCAGGCGGAGAGACCCAGTACTTC. This sequence encodes CASSLVRGAGGETQYF.

The rearrangement uses TRBV6-1 and TRBJ2-4; tentative D call: TRBD1 (6 bases). V lost 0 bases, J lost 8 bases, and 20 bases lay in between. The CDR3 has 17 amino acids. Germline CDR1 is MNHNS and CDR2 is SASEGT. The CDR3 DNA sequence: TGTGCCAGCAGTGAAGCGACCTCCGGGACAAGGAGGTACATTCAGTACTTC. It specifies CASSEATSGTRRYIQYF.

This clone was recorded only once. The rearrangement uses TRBV28 and TRBJ1-1; D is unresolved. Germline CDR1 is MDHEN and CDR2 is SYDVKM. Trimming cost V 7 bases and J 1 base, with 19 bases left between them. CDR3 length: 16 amino acids. The CDR3 sequence: CASIPSASRANTEAFF. CDR3 bases: TGTGCCAGCATCCCAAGCGCCTCGAGAGCGAACACTGAAGCTTTCTTT.